The T cell receptor beta chain under discussion was sequenced for a study of T-cell memory formation after mild COVID-19. On the study more broadly: Largely donor-specific sequence clusters came from a couple of donors. The study, taken as a whole, reports: A second wave of clones peaked on day 37, and their SARS-CoV-2 specificity went unconfirmed. Contracting clones from day 15 to 85 showed balanced CD4/CD8; later expanders favored CD4+.

This clonotype has just a few counts. Antigen unknown. 5'RACE primed at constant segments yielded TCR alpha and TCR beta cDNA libraries bearing sample barcodes and UMIs. TCRdb recomputed calls from the 5' RACE reads with MiXCR, one row per CDR3 protein. The data hold roughly 400,000 distinct CDR3 sequences, with about 16% observed a single time. Germline CDR1 is SGHTA and CDR2 is FQGTGA. The CDR3 runs 15 residues. Trimming cost V 2 bases and J 4 bases, with 13 bases left between them. The sample comprised PBMCs or a T cell subset sorted from them (not recorded which). The genes are TRBV7-3 and TRBJ2-3; D might be TRBD1 or TRBD2, each matching 5 bases. This clonotype originated in a man in his late teens or twenties who had mild COVID-19 (a few samples of this study predate the infection). Cell type and time point are not known. CDR3 residues: CASSLSPTGPDTQYF. CDR3 coding DNA: TGTGCCAGCAGCTTATCCCCAACGGGGCCAGATACGCAGTATTTT.